The entry below gives a single T cell receptor beta chain sequence along with its context. Since a far larger clone is one base different, this is likely a read error. Other DNA sequences of this sample code for an identical CDR3. Treatment defined: randomized to nivolumab then ipilimumab (arm A) or the reverse (arm B). Clones were sequenced by immunoSEQ multiplex PCR, and TCRdb holds only the in-frame ones, with some missing. The sample carries some 6,000 clones, 55% to 60% recorded once. CDR3 size: 13 residues. The V end was cut by 4 bases, the J end by 7 bases, with 17 bases between. CDR1 and CDR2 from the germline V gene are SQVTM and ANQGSEA. This specimen belongs to a study of sequential checkpoint blockade in melanoma.

The chain recombines TRBV29-1 with TRBJ2-7; TRBD2 might be the D (5 bases). The receptor was isolated from a human donor with melanoma. The sequences come from CD8+ T cells sorted from blood (inferred from file names), collected from a patient given nivolumab and ipilimumab in sequence. CDR3 nucleotide sequence: TGCAGCGTTGGTCTAGCCGGAGCGCAGGAGCAGTACTTC. Its translation: CSVGLAGAQEQYF.